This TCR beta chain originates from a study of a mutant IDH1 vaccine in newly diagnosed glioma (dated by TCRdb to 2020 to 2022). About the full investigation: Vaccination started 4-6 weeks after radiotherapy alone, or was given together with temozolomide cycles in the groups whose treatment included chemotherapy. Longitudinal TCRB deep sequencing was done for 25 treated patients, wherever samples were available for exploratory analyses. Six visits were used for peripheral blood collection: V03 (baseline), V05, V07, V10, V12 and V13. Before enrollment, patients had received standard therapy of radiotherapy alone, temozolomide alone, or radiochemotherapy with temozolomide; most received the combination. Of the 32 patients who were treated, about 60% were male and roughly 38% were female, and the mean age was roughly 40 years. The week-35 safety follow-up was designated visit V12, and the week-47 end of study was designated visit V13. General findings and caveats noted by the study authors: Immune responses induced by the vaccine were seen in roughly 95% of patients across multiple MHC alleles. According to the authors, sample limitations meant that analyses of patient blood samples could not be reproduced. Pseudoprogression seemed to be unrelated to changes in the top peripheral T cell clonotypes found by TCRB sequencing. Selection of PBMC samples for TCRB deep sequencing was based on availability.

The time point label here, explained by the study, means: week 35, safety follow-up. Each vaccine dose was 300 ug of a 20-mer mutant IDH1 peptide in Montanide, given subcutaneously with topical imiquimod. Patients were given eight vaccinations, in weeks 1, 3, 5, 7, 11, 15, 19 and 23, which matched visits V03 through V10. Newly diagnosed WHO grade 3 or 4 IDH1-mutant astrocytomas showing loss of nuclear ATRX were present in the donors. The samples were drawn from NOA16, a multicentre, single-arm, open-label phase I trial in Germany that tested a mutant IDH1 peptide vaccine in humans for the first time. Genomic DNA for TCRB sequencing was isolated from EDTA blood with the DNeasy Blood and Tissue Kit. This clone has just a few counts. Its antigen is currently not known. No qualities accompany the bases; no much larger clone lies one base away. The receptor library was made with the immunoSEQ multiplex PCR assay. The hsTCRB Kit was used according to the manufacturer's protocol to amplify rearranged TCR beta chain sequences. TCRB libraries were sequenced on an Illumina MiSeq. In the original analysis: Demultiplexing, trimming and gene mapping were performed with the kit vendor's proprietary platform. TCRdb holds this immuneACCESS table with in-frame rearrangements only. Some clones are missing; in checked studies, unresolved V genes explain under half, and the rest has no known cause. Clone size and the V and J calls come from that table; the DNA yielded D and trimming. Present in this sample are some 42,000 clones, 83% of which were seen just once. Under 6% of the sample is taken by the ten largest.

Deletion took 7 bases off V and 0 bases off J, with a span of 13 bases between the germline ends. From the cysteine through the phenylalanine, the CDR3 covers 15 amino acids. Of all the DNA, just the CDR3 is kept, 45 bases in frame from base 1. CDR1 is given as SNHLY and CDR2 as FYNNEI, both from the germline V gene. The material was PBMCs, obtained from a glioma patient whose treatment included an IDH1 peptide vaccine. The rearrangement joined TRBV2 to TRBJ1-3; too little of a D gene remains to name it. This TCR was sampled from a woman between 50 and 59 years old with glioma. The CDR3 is CASMSLPGSGNTIYF. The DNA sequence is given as TGTGCCAGCATGTCTCTACCGGGCTCTGGAAACACCATATATTTT.